The T cell receptor (beta chain) under discussion was sequenced for a study of molecular identifiers for immune sequencing clone quantification. Background on the study: Split five ways in replicates, RNA from approximately 20,000 or 100,000 naive CD8 cells had four portions sequenced. Study-wide findings and caveats: Underestimation of highly expanded clone sizes could arise where identical TCR molecules share a barcode.

A CD8+CD4-CCR7+CD45RA+ gate was used to sort naive CD8 T cells. TCRdb fed the PCR reads into MiXCR, producing one record per CDR3 protein. This sample carries approximately 500,000 distinct CDR3 sequences, 20% to 25% of them seen once, and the ten largest clones take about 0.8%. Germline V gene data show CDR1 as DFQATT and CDR2 as SNEGSKA (reference sequence). This CDR3 has 16 amino acids. Losses at the gene ends were 3 bases for V and 2 bases for J; bases not matched to a gene: 10. Details on this clonotype: Its target is unknown.

This chain connects TRBV20-1 to TRBJ2-7, with TRBD2 matching over 10 bases. Material: naive CD8+ T cells from blood, with Jurkat cell RNA spiked in. Noted subset: FACS-sorted CD8+CD4-CCR7+CD45RA+ naive T cells. The TCR comes from a human donor in good health. Some libraries in this study had Jurkat cell RNA spiked in. In DNA, the CDR3 is TGCAGTGCTAGCCCCGGAGGGACTAGCGTAACCTACGAGCAGTACTTC. Amino acids: CSASPGGTSVTYEQYF.